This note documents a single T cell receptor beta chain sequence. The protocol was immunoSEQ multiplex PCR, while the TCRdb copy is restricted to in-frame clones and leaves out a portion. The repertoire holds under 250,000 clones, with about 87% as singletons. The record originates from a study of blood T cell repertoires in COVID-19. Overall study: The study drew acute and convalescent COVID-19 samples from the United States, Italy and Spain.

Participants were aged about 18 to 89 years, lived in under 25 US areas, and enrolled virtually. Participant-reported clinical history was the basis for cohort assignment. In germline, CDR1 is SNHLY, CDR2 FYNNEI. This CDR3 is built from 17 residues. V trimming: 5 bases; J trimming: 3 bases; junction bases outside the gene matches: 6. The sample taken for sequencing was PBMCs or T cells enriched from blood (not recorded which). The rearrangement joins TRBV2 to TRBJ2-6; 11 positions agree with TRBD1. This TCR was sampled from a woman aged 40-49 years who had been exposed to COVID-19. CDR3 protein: CASSTGQGAGGANVLTF. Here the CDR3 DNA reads TGTGCCAGCAGTACCGGACAGGGGGCAGGTGGGGCCAACGTCCTGACTTTC.